The text below deals with one TCR beta chain. Its antigen is not known. This record comes from a study of identical twins. Unique molecular identifiers were present on the cDNA, and a universal primer site came from template switching. MiXCR, applied by TCRdb to the 5' RACE reads, yields one record per CDR3 protein. The sample shows hundreds of thousands of distinct CDR3 sequences, 5.5% to 7.5% of them seen only once. The germline gives CDR1 SEHNR, CDR2 FQNEAQ (reference sequence). CDR3 length: 16 residues. The V gene lost 6 bases and the J gene lost 2 bases, with 17 bases spanning the gap. Study-wide results and caveats: Zero-insertion analyses could be partly confounded by invariant MAIT and iNKT cells.

The rearrangement links TRBV7-9 to TRBJ1-5; tentatively, D is TRBD1 (5 bases). The sample consisted of naive T cells sorted from blood. The sequence came from a man in his late teens or twenties in good health. The CDR3 DNA sequence: TGTGCCAGCAGTTTGATCGGGACGGAGGGCAATCAGCCCCAGCATTTT. Its protein product is CASSLIGTEGNQPQHF.